This entry describes one T cell receptor (beta chain). Its specificity is unknown. This record belongs to a study of human CD8 memory T cell subsets. Study-wide findings and caveats: Stem-like memory and precursor exhausted T cells had similarly high diversity, unlike effector memory cells.

Libraries for TCR beta were constructed using UMI-labeled 5' RACE. TCRdb reanalyzed the 5' RACE reads, giving one entry per CDR3 protein sequence and no DNA. The listing contains approximately 5,400 distinct CDR3 sequences. PBMC in the sample derive from buffy coats of healthy donors. RNA was obtained from duplicate vials of 150,000 sorted CD8+ T cells per subset. This CDR3 has 18 residues. Germline values: CDR1 SGHTA, CDR2 FQGNSA. The V gene is TRBV7-2, the J gene TRBJ2-3; TCRdb outputs TRBD2, but without DNA this stays unchecked. This receptor was identified in a human donor in good health. The sample taken for sequencing was CD8+ effector memory T cells (TEM) sorted from PBMCs. Regarding subset: effector memory CD8 T cells, CCR7- CD45RO+ CD95+. The CDR3: CASSLRQGGIQDTDTQYF.